This TCR beta chain was documented in a study of blood T cell repertoires in COVID-19. Study background: Samples representing acute and convalescent COVID-19 were sourced from the United States, Italy and Spain.

The CDR3 loop spans 15 amino acids. Germline-derived CDR1 and CDR2 are MDHEN and SYDVKM. Trimming shortened V by 4 bases and J by 4 bases, and 13 bases separated the two germline ends. Sequenced by immunoSEQ multiplex PCR; TCRdb stores in-frame clones only, minus some. The sample yields 250,000 to 350,000 clones, roughly nine tenths seen once. This sequence was found in a young man with active or convalescent COVID-19. The specimen was peripheral blood. The chain joins TRBV28 to TRBJ2-2; D uncertain. CDR3 nucleotide sequence: TGTGCCAGCAGTTCAGGCAGAAGGCTCACCGGGGAGCTGTTTTTT. Its protein is CASSSGRRLTGELFF.